The clone carrying this T cell receptor beta chain was seen more than once but under ten times. Its antigen is still unknown. This sample was taken from a study of CD8 T cells in ankylosing spondylitis. Findings of the study overall: Made up of 7 to 9 highly homologous variants, a TCR beta motif appeared characteristic of ankylosing spondylitis blood.

TCRdb reanalysed the 5' RACE reads using MiXCR and keeps one entry per CDR3 protein. This table holds 670,000 or so distinct CDR3 sequences, around 17% found once. The CDR3 loop spans 14 amino acids. From germline, CDR1 is MNHEY and CDR2 SMNVEV (reference sequence). V was pared by 6 bases and J by 2 bases, with 12 bases between. The sequencing sample was made of blood, either unsorted or a sorted T cell fraction (not recorded which). The chain uses TRBV27 and TRBJ2-3; D gene unclear. The source of this sequence is a male donor with ankylosing spondylitis. Here the CDR3 DNA reads TGTGCCAGCAGCCCGGTCGCAACCACAGATACGCAGTATTTT. It codes for CASSPVATTDTQYF.